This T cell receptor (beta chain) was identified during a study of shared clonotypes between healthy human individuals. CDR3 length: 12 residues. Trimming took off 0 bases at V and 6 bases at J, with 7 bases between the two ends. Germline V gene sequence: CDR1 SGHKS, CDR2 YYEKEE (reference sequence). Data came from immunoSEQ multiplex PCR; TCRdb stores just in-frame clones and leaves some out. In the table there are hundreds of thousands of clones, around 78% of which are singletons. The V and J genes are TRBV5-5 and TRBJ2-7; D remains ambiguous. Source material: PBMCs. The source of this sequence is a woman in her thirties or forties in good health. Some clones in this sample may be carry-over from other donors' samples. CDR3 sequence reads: CASSLGGTEQYF. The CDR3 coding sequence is TGTGCCAGCAGCTTGGGGGGAACCGAGCAGTACTTC.